The clone carrying this T cell receptor (beta chain) was seen ten or more times. The record originates from a study of T cells after yellow fever vaccination. In the study overall: The SMART-Seq v4 Ultra Low Input method served to prepare the low-cell-number fractions. Study-level results: Subsequent booster samples again held most clones from primary vaccination (96% CD4, approximately 86% CD8). The study found a weaker secondary response that peaked faster, day 5 versus 15.

V dropped 0 bases and J dropped 4 bases, with 18 bases sitting between them. CDR1 is MNHEY and CDR2 is SVGAGI in the germline V gene. The CDR3 extends over 18 amino acids. 5'RACE template switching produced TCR cDNA carrying a universal primer site and UMIs. TCRdb reanalysed the 5' RACE reads using MiXCR and keeps one entry per CDR3 protein. The sample holds under 55,000 distinct CDR3 sequences; 6.6% are singletons and the top ten take approximately 24%. The clonotype comes from a young man who received the YFV17D yellow fever vaccine. The input for sequencing was CD8+ T cells not binding an NS4B(214-222) dextramer, sorted from PBMCs, taken about 41 days after the first yellow fever vaccination. The V gene is TRBV6-5, the J gene TRBJ2-2, with D possibly matching TRBD2 (5 bases). Here the CDR3 reads CASSYSREGVLVTGELFF. In nucleotides, the CDR3 is TGTGCCAGCAGTTACTCGAGAGAGGGTGTGCTCGTCACCGGGGAGCTGTTTTTT.